This entry lists 18 T cell receptor beta chains sequenced from one sample in a study of blood T cells in healthy people across ages. A sample-barcoded 5' primer and a J-beta primer mix were used in a second PCR of about 7 to 12 cycles. TCRdb reanalysed the 5' RACE reads using MiXCR and keeps one entry per CDR3 protein. The sample lists about a million distinct CDR3 sequences, about two fifths seen once, with approximately 14% in the top ten. Material for sequencing was blood. The receptors stem from a man aged 18 to 35 in good health.

V is TRBV19 and J is TRBJ1-2, with unresolved D. This CDR3 region has 14 residues. Trimming left V 9 bases short and J 3 bases short, with 17 bases between. Germline CDR1 and CDR2: LNHDA and SQIVND (reference sequence). CDR3 coding DNA: TGTGCCAGCACCCAGATAGACCGCGACTATGGCTACACCTTC. This sequence encodes CASTQIDRDYGYTF.

This clonotype was found a few times. The rearrangement links TRBV20-1 to TRBJ1-2, with a weak D call TRBD1 (5 bases). CDR1 and CDR2 (germline): DFQATT, SNEGSKA (reference sequence). The V and J ends lost 0 bases and 4 bases respectively, with 12 bases between them. This CDR3 is 14 amino acids long. The chain's CDR3 is CSAREGEIPYGYTF. The CDR3 nucleotides read TGCAGTGCTAGAGAAGGGGAGATTCCCTATGGCTACACCTTC.

The genes are TRBV11-2 and TRBJ2-7, with TRBD1 as a possible D gene (6 bases). The germline gives CDR1 SGHAT, CDR2 FQNNGV. Trimming stripped 6 bases from V and 3 bases from J, with 9 bases between. The CDR3 loop spans 12 amino acids. CDR3 region: CASRYRDYEQYF. In nucleotides, the CDR3 is TGTGCCAGCAGGTACAGGGACTACGAGCAGTACTTC.

This clonotype has a handful of counts. The V gene is TRBV9, the J gene TRBJ2-2, with TRBD1 matching 7 bases. V lost 0 bases and J lost 4; bases outside the gene matches: 15. This CDR3 has 19 amino acids. Germline loops: CDR1 SGDLS, CDR2 YYNGEE. This chain's CDR3 is CASSVALGTAYVGTGELFF. As DNA, the CDR3 is TGTGCCAGCAGCGTAGCACTCGGGACAGCGTATGTCGGCACCGGGGAGCTGTTTTTT.

Notes on this clonotype: In this CDR3 the conserved last residue, phenylalanine or tryptophan, is missing, so a read error is likely. The chain links TRBV7-9 to TRBJ2-1, with unresolved D. The germline V and J ends were trimmed by 6 bases and 8 bases, with 11 bases remaining between them. This CDR3 has 12 residues. Germline assignment: CDR1 SEHNR and CDR2 FQNEAQ (reference sequence). The CDR3 DNA follows: TGTGCCAGCAGGGGGAACCGGTATGAGCAGTTCCTC. Translated, it gives CASRGNRYEQFL.

The chain joins TRBV20-1 to TRBJ2-1; D is ambiguous. Between the trimmed V and J ends, which lost 0 bases and 0 bases, there was a span of 12 bases. The germline CDR1 and CDR2 sequences are DFQATT and SNEGSKA (reference sequence). The CDR3 runs to 16 residues. The CDR3 protein is CSARDQRRSSYNEQFF. In DNA form, the CDR3 reads TGCAGTGCTAGAGATCAGAGGCGGAGCTCCTACAATGAGCAGTTCTTC.

The chain uses TRBV2 and TRBJ1-2, with no clear D. This CDR3 has 14 amino acids. Looked up from germline, CDR1 is SNHLY and CDR2 is FYNNEI. V lost 6 bases and J lost 5, with 16 bases in between. The CDR3 loop is CASSPGVIIYGYTF. The CDR3 DNA is TGTGCCAGCAGCCCCGGGGTAATCATTTATGGCTACACCTTC. Supplemented by reference TRBV2 and TRBJ1-2, the full variable domain reads EPEVTQTPSHQVTQMGQEVILRCVPISNHLYFYWYRQILGQKVEFLVSFYNNEISEKSEIFDDQFSVERPDGSNFTLKIRSTKLEDSAMYFCASSPGVIIYGYTFGSGTRLTVV.

This chain connects TRBV20-1 to TRBJ1-1; 8 positions agree with TRBD1. The length of the CDR3 is 13 residues. The junction had 2 bases not matched to a gene; V was cut back by 4 bases and J by 1 base. Germline loops: CDR1 DFQATT, CDR2 SNEGSKA (reference sequence). CDR3 DNA sequence: TGCAGTGCTAAGGGACAGGCGAACACTGAAGCTTTCTTT. Translating it yields CSAKGQANTEAFF.

This clonotype was seen more than once but under ten times. V and J are TRBV10-3 and TRBJ2-7; no clear D gene. Germline V gene lookup returns CDR1 ENHRY and CDR2 SYGVKD. V gave up 4 bases and J gave up 3 bases, with 16 bases separating them. The CDR3 is made up of 15 amino acids. The chain's CDR3 is CAISGTQGTIYEQYF. Here the CDR3 DNA reads TGTGCCATCAGTGGTACACAAGGAACTATCTACGAGCAGTACTTC.

This clonotype was observed a handful of times. This chain's CDR3 is CASSQVDRVGTEAFF. The CDR3 bases are TGCGCCAGCAGCCAAGTCGACAGGGTAGGCACTGAAGCTTTCTTT. The chain recombines TRBV4-3 with TRBJ1-1; 7 bases agree with TRBD1. CDR1 and CDR2 (germline): LGHNA, YSLEER. V lost 1 base to trimming and J lost 4 bases; unmatched junction nucleotides: 6. The CDR3 is 15 residues long.

The J gene is TRBJ2-6, the V gene TRBV5-1; D is possibly TRBD1 or TRBD2 (5 bases each). The CDR3 is 18 residues long. Germline CDR1 is SGHRS and CDR2 is YFSETQ. V lost 4 bases and J 1 base, leaving 18 bases between the germline ends. CDR3 residues: CASSPPAPRGSGANVLTF. In DNA form, the CDR3 reads TGCGCCAGCAGCCCCCCAGCCCCGAGGGGATCTGGGGCCAACGTCCTGACTTTC. Full variable domain (remainder filled in from reference TRBV5-1 and TRBJ2-6): KAGVTQTPRYLIKTRGQQVTLSCSPISGHRSVSWYQQTPGQGLQFLFEYFSETQRNKGNFPGRFSGRQFSNSRSEMNVSTLELGDSALYLCASSPPAPRGSGANVLTFGAGSRLTVL.

This clonotype is a singleton in its sample. This sequence joins TRBV7-2 and TRBJ2-3, with no clear D. Germline-derived CDR1 and CDR2 are SGHTA and FQGNSA. The ends were cut back, 2 bases at V and 4 bases at J, with 4 bases in the middle. The CDR3 is made up of 12 amino acids. In DNA form, the CDR3 reads TGTACCAGCAGCTTAATCTCAGATACGCAGTATTTT. It translates to CTSSLISDTQYF.

The CDR3: CASEGVETQYF. CDR3 nucleotides: TGTGCCAGCGAAGGTGTAGAGACCCAGTACTTC. V gene TRBV7-9 combines with J gene TRBJ2-5; unclear D gene. CDR3 length: 11 residues. CDR1 SEHNR and CDR2 FQNEAQ come from the germline V gene (reference sequence). The V end lost 8 bases, the J end lost 4 bases, and 8 bases lay between the germline ends.

This clonotype has ten or more counts. The chain joins TRBV7-2 to TRBJ1-1; D remains unclear. V was cut by 2 bases and J by 1 base, with 5 bases left in between. Germline CDR1 SGHTA, CDR2 FQGNSA. The CDR3 covers 13 residues. The CDR3 nucleotides are TGTGCCAGCAGCTTACCCGCGAACACTGAAGCTTTCTTT. This encodes CASSLPANTEAFF.

The rearrangement joins TRBV7-9 to TRBJ1-2; 9 bases align to TRBD1. The CDR3 has 17 amino acids. In germline, CDR1 is SEHNR, CDR2 FQNEAQ (reference sequence). Trimming cost V 0 bases and J 6 bases; bases outside gene matches: 11. CDR3 protein: CASSLALPGTGRDGYTF. CDR3 DNA sequence: TGTGCCAGCAGCTTAGCTCTCCCCGGGACAGGGAGAGATGGCTACACCTTC. The full variable domain, with the rest looked up from reference TRBV7-9 and TRBJ1-2, is DTGVSQNPRHKITKRGQNVTFRCDPISEHNRLYWYRQTLGQGPEFLTYFQNEAQLEKSRLLSDRFSAERPKGSFSTLEIQRTEQGDSAMYLCASSLALPGTGRDGYTFGSGTRLTVV.

This clonotype appeared once. The chain employs TRBV4-2 and TRBJ2-7, with TRBD1 matching over 8 bases. V was clipped by 5 bases and J by 3 bases; unmatched bases: 24. Germline V CDR1 and CDR2: LGHNA, YNFKEQ. The CDR3 is made up of 20 amino acids. The CDR3 loop is CASSTGEFPGGRRGHYEQYF. The CDR3 region has the DNA TGTGCCAGCAGCACAGGGGAGTTTCCAGGGGGACGCAGGGGGCACTACGAGCAGTACTTC.

This clonotype appeared a few times. The chain is built from TRBV6-4 and TRBJ1-5; a weak D match, TRBD1 (6 bases). Deletions cut 5 bases from V and 3 bases from J, with 11 bases between. There are 14 residues in the CDR3. Germline CDR1 reads MRHNA; CDR2 reads SNTAGT. The DNA of the CDR3 is TGTGCCAGCAGTCAACAGGGATCCAATCAGCCCCAGCATTTT. It specifies CASSQQGSNQPQHF.

This rearrangement joins TRBV5-5 to TRBJ1-2; maybe TRBD1 (5 bases). The V gene's germline CDR1 is SGHKS and CDR2 YYEKEE (reference sequence). CDR3 length: 14 amino acids. The V and J ends lost 0 bases and 6 bases respectively, with 12 bases between them. For the CDR3, the DNA is TGTGCCAGCAGCTTGGACGGGGGTTGGAATGGCTACACCTTC. Translated: CASSLDGGWNGYTF. Full variable domain (missing parts from reference TRBV5-5 and TRBJ1-2): DAGVTQSPTHLIKTRGQQVTLRCSPISGHKSVSWYQQVLGQGPQFIFQYYEKEERGRGNFPDRFSARQFPNYSSELNVNALLLGDSALYLCASSLDGGWNGYTFGSGTRLTVV.